This T cell receptor (beta chain) comes out of a study of blood T cell repertoires in COVID-19. The repertoire was sequenced with immunoSEQ multiplex PCR; TCRdb's copy has only in-frame clones and lacks some. The sample shows fewer than 200,000 clones, 80% to 90% of them seen only once. Trimming removed 4 bases from V and 3 bases from J; junction bases left unmatched: 12. The CDR3 has 16 amino acids. The V gene is TRBV5-3, the J gene TRBJ1-2; 7 bases are shared with TRBD1. TRBV5-3 is filed as an ORF, its function uncertain. Sequenced material: peripheral blood. The receptor was derived from a man aged 45-65 years with active or convalescent COVID-19. As DNA, the CDR3 is TGTGCCAGAAGCCCGATGAGACAGGGAATTTACTATGGCTACACCTTC. This sequence encodes CARSPMRQGIYYGYTF.